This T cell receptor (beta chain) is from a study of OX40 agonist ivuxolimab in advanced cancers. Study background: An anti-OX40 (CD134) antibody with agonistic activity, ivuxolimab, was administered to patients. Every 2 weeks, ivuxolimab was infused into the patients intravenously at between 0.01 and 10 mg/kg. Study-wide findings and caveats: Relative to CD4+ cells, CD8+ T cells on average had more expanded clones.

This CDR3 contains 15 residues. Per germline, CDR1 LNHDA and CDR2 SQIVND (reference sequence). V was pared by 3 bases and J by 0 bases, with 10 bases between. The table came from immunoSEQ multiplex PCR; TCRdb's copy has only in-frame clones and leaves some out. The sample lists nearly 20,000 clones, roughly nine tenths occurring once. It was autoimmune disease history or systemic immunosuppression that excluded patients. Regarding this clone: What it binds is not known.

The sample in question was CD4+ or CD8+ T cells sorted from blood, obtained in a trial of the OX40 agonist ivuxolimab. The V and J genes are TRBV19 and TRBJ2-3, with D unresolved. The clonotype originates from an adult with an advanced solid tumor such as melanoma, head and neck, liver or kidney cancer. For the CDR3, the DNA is TGTGCCAGTAGTATGTCGCGCTATAGCACAGATACGCAGTATTTT. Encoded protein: CASSMSRYSTDTQYF.